A selection of T cell receptor beta chains follows, all from one sample in a study of identical twins. TCRdb reprocessed the 5' RACE reads via MiXCR and lists one record per CDR3 protein. This table has roughly 750,000 distinct CDR3 sequences, about 20% appearing once. Another study also made use of these data, one on T cells expressing NK-cell markers.

Sample: PBMCs. These receptors all come from a woman aged 18-30 years in good health. CDR3s include the opening cysteine and the closing phenylalanine or tryptophan. D genes are given only for firm matches. Some rows mark clone size as missing; the rest say once, few, many or name a class of expanded clone.

CDR3: CASSESTRVYGNQPQHF; DNA: TGTGCCAGCAGTGAATCAACCAGGGTGTACGGCAATCAGCCCCAGCATTTT; J: TRBJ1-5; size: -; V: TRBV2; D: -
CDR3: CASSSNGGGLNIQYF; DNA: TGTGCCAGCTCGAGCAATGGGGGAGGGCTGAACATTCAGTACTTC; J: TRBJ2-4; size: -; V: TRBV12-3/TRBV12-4; D: TRBD2
CDR3: CASSGTSGSTWNEQFF; DNA: TGTGCCAGCAGCGGTACGAGCGGGAGCACATGGAATGAGCAGTTCTTC; J: TRBJ2-1; size: -; V: TRBV9; D: TRBD2
CDR3: CSARGYLKDREDYGYTF; DNA: TGCAGTGCTAGAGGCTACCTCAAGGACAGGGAGGACTATGGCTACACCTTC; J: TRBJ1-2; size: few; V: TRBV20-1; D: TRBD1
CDR3: CSARDRGNKNIQYF; DNA: TGCAGTGCTAGAGACAGGGGGAACAAAAACATTCAGTACTTC; J: TRBJ2-4; size: many; V: TRBV20-1; D: TRBD1
CDR3: CARSPGTSDGELFF; DNA: TGTGCCAGGAGCCCAGGGACTAGCGACGGGGAGCTGTTTTTT; J: TRBJ2-2; size: -; V: TRBV5-4; D: TRBD2
CDR3: CASGRGRYEQYF; DNA: TGCGCCAGCGGGAGGGGGCGGTACGAGCAGTACTTC; J: TRBJ2-7; size: -; V: TRBV10-2; D: -
CDR3: CASSFGARPSYNEQFF; DNA: TGTGCCAGCAGTTTCGGTGCCCGACCCTCCTACAATGAGCAGTTCTTC; J: TRBJ2-1; size: few; V: TRBV28; D: -
CDR3: CASSDPLGGLDDSGELFF; DNA: TGTGCCAGCAGTGATCCCTTGGGGGGACTAGACGACTCCGGGGAGCTGTTTTTT; J: TRBJ2-2; size: -; V: TRBV2; D: TRBD2
CDR3: CASSLDGKAEAFF; DNA: TGTGCCAGCAGCTTAGATGGGAAGGCTGAAGCTTTCTTT; J: TRBJ1-1; size: -; V: TRBV7-7; D: -
CDR3: CASSATSGSSYNEQFF; DNA: TGTGCCAGCAGCGCCACTAGCGGGAGCTCCTACAATGAGCAGTTCTTC; J: TRBJ2-1; size: few; V: TRBV9; D: TRBD2
CDR3: CASSYGGLAGGHEQFF; DNA: TGTGCCAGCAGTTACGGAGGGCTAGCGGGAGGGCATGAGCAGTTCTTC; J: TRBJ2-1; size: few; V: TRBV6-5; D: TRBD2
CDR3: CASSQRTSHYEQYF; DNA: TGTGCCAGCAGCCAGCGGACTAGTCACTACGAGCAGTACTTC; J: TRBJ2-7; size: many; V: TRBV7-2; D: TRBD2
CDR3: CSPFGEATDTQYF; DNA: TGCAGTCCCTTCGGCGAGGCAACAGATACGCAGTATTTT; J: TRBJ2-3; size: -; V: TRBV20-1; D: -
CDR3: CSAWASGAQETQYF; DNA: TGCAGTGCTTGGGCTAGCGGGGCTCAAGAGACCCAGTACTTC; J: TRBJ2-5; size: many; V: TRBV20-1; D: TRBD2
CDR3: CASSSGQASSNEQFF; DNA: TGTGCCAGCAGTTCCGGACAGGCATCATCTAATGAGCAGTTCTTC; J: TRBJ2-1; size: -; V: TRBV12-3/TRBV12-4; D: TRBD1
CDR3: CASSDGVAYNEQFF; DNA: TGTGCCAGCAGTGACGGTGTGGCCTACAATGAGCAGTTCTTC; J: TRBJ2-1; size: many; V: TRBV6-4; D: -
CDR3: CSVDGGSRYEQYF; DNA: TGCAGCGTTGATGGCGGGAGTCGGTACGAGCAGTACTTC; J: TRBJ2-7; size: -; V: TRBV29-1; D: TRBD2